The 26 T cell receptor beta chains presented below share a single source sample, sequenced in a study of CD8 T cells in Susac syndrome. With random hexamers, about 0.5 to 1 ug RNA was reverse transcribed. TCRdb independently ran MiXCR on the immunoSEQ multiplex PCR reads; one entry per CDR3 protein. The sample shows some 300,000 distinct CDR3 sequences, around 91% of them seen only once. Sequenced: CD8+ T cells from PBMCs. The receptors here all came from a human donor with multiple sclerosis.

The rearrangement joins TRBV18 to TRBJ1-1; D may be TRBD1 (5 bases). The CDR3 length is 13 residues. The germline gives CDR1 KGHSH, CDR2 LQKENI. V was cut by 2 bases and J by 5 bases, with 9 bases left in between. As DNA, the CDR3 is TGTGCCAGCTCACCAGGGGGGTTGACTGAAGCTTTCTTT. Its translation is CASSPGGLTEAFF.

This rearrangement joins TRBV15 to TRBJ2-2, with D possibly called TRBD1 or TRBD2 (5 bases each). V was pared by 3 bases and J by 0 bases, with 8 bases between. CDR1 and CDR2 (germline): LNHNV, YYDKDF (reference sequence). The CDR3 length is 15 residues. The CDR3 nucleotides read TGTGCCACCAGCAGCGGGGCCACGAACACCGGGGAGCTGTTTTTT. It encodes CATSSGATNTGELFF.

The V gene is TRBV29-1, the J gene TRBJ2-7; 11 bases align to TRBD2. J gave up 5 bases and V 7 bases, and 4 bases lay outside the gene matches. The CDR3 consists of 12 residues. CDR1 is SQVTM and CDR2 is ANQGSEA in the germline V gene. For the CDR3, the DNA is TGCAGCGCTGAGGGACTAGCGGACGAGCAGTACTTC. This translates into CSAEGLADEQYF.

A single count supports this clonotype. CDR3 amino acids: CAWRLAPNTGELFF. DNA for the CDR3: TGTGCCTGGAGACTGGCCCCGAACACCGGGGAGCTGTTTTTT. V gene TRBV30 combines with J gene TRBJ2-2; D is undetermined. The CDR3 spans 14 residues. Germline V CDR1 and CDR2: GTSNPN, SVGIG (reference sequence). V lost 3 bases, J lost 0 bases, and 8 bases lay in between.

The chain recombines TRBV7-6 with TRBJ2-5; D is possibly TRBD1 or TRBD2 (5 bases each). V lost 4 bases to trimming and J lost 1 base, with 10 bases between them. The CDR3 loop spans 14 amino acids. From germline, CDR1 is SGHVS and CDR2 FNYEAQ. The CDR3 bases are TGTGCCAGCAGCTCCTGGGGGTTCCAAGAGACCCAGTACTTC. Protein product: CASSSWGFQETQYF.

The V gene is TRBV7-3, the J gene TRBJ2-1; TRBD2 agrees at 12 bases. CDR3 size: 15 residues. CDR1 and CDR2 from the germline V gene are SGHTA and FQGTGA. Trimming removed 5 bases from V and 8 bases from J; junction bases left unmatched: 7. The CDR3 DNA sequence: TGTGCCAGCAGCCAGACTAGCGGGGGTAACCATGAGCAGTTCTTC. It translates to CASSQTSGGNHEQFF.

The J gene is TRBJ2-1, the V gene TRBV9, with 7 nucleotides matching TRBD2. Losses at the gene ends were 4 bases for V and 7 bases for J; bases not matched to a gene: 14. Germline loops: CDR1 SGDLS, CDR2 YYNGEE. The CDR3 sequence is 16 residues long. The CDR3 DNA reads as TGTGCCAGCAGCACACGGTCTGCGGGAGACTGGAATGAGCAGTTCTTC. This gives the protein CASSTRSAGDWNEQFF.

The chain combines TRBV9 with TRBJ2-4; D is uncertain. Germline loops: CDR1 SGDLS, CDR2 YYNGEE. The CDR3 length is 14 residues. V lost 2 bases to trimming and J lost 1 base, with 7 bases between them. The CDR3 loop is CASSVGWAKNIQYF. CDR3 sequence (DNA): TGTGCCAGCAGCGTCGGGTGGGCCAAAAACATTCAGTACTTC.

The V and J genes are TRBV9 and TRBJ2-3, with 8 bases matching TRBD1. Germline V gene sequence: CDR1 SGDLS, CDR2 YYNGEE. There are 14 residues in the CDR3. The trim removed 2 bases at V and 4 bases at J, leaving 3 bases unmatched. This CDR3 is CASSVGQGADTQYF. CDR3 coding DNA: TGTGCCAGCAGCGTTGGACAGGGTGCAGATACGCAGTATTTT.

The J gene is TRBJ2-1, the V gene TRBV29-1; TRBD2 matches at 10 bases. CDR3 length equals 14 residues. V trimming: 5 bases; J trimming: 4 bases; junction bases outside the gene matches: 5. CDR1 is SQVTM and CDR2 is ANQGSEA in the germline V gene. The CDR3 region has the DNA TGCAGCGTTCTGGGACTAGCGAGTTACAATGAGCAGTTCTTC. Protein sequence: CSVLGLASYNEQFF.

The chain joins TRBV4-1 to TRBJ2-7; 9 bases map to TRBD1. The junction had 4 bases not matched to a gene; V was cut back by 3 bases and J by 1 base. The CDR3 extends over 15 amino acids. Per germline, CDR1 MGHRA and CDR2 YSYEKL. The CDR3 DNA follows: TGCGCCAGCAGCCAGACGGGACAGGGTTCCTACGAGCAGTACTTC. Amino acid sequence: CASSQTGQGSYEQYF.

The chain combines TRBV28 with TRBJ2-5; TRBD2 might be the D (5 bases). Trimming stripped 7 bases from V and 4 bases from J, with 16 bases between. Germline V gives CDR1 MDHEN, CDR2 SYDVKM. This CDR3 is 14 amino acids long. The CDR3 sequence: CASTPLASGETQYF. The CDR3 bases are TGTGCCAGCACTCCCTTGGCCAGCGGAGAGACCCAGTACTTC.

The gene calls are TRBV6-4 and TRBJ2-6, with TRBD1 identical over 7 bases. CDR3 length equals 17 residues. V lost 5 bases to trimming and J lost 0 bases; unmatched junction nucleotides: 7. In germline, CDR1 is MRHNA, CDR2 SNTAGT. The chain's CDR3 is CASSQGVSSSGANVLTF. DNA of the CDR3: TGTGCCAGCAGTCAGGGGGTTTCTAGCTCTGGGGCCAACGTCCTGACTTTC.

This chain links TRBV14 with TRBJ1-1; D perhaps matches TRBD1 (5 bases). V gave up 1 base and J gave up 10 bases, with 19 bases separating them. CDR3 size: 15 residues. Germline V CDR1 and CDR2: SGHDN, FVKESK. The CDR3 DNA is TGTGCCAGCAGCCAAGTAGGAGGGGATCACCTTGGAGCTTTCTTT. Protein: CASSQVGGDHLGAFF.

The gene calls are TRBV9 and TRBJ2-1; D ambiguous. The CDR3 extends over 12 amino acids. Germline CDR1 reads SGDLS; CDR2 reads YYNGEE. V dropped 5 bases and J dropped 7 bases, with 10 bases sitting between them. The CDR3 protein is CASSSAANEQFF. The DNA of the CDR3 is TGTGCCAGCAGTTCGGCGGCGAATGAGCAGTTCTTC.

V gene TRBV9 combines with J gene TRBJ2-7, with TRBD1 matching 9 bases. CDR3 length: 14 residues. V dropped 3 bases and J dropped 5; count of bases not matched to a gene: 6. CDR1 is SGDLS, CDR2 YYNGEE, per germline. CDR3 protein: CASSGGQGPHEQYF. The CDR3 DNA sequence: TGTGCCAGCAGCGGGGGACAGGGACCCCACGAGCAGTACTTC. Full variable domain (outside the CDR3, taken from reference TRBV9 and TRBJ2-7): DSGVTQTPKHLITATGQRVTLRCSPRSGDLSVYWYQQSLDQGLQFLIQYYNGEERAKGNILERFSAQQFPDLHSELNLSSLELGDSALYFCASSGGQGPHEQYFGPGTRLTVT.

CDR3 DNA sequence: TGTGCCAGCAGTTCGAGCGGACCGAATTCACCCCTCCACTTT. It codes for CASSSSGPNSPLHF. The V call is TRBV27, the J call TRBJ1-6; D uncertain. Germline V lookup: CDR1 MNHEY, CDR2 SMNVEV (reference sequence). V lost 4 bases and J lost 7, with 11 bases in between. This CDR3 region has 14 residues.

This clonotype has just one count. The V and J genes are TRBV7-8 and TRBJ2-2; D possibly corresponds to TRBD2 (6 bases). The CDR3 runs to 16 residues. CDR1 and CDR2 (germline): SGHVS, FQNEAQ. With 2 bases removed from V and 1 base from J, the gap between germline ends came to 11 bases. The CDR3 spells CASSLWRDQNTGELFF. The CDR3 nucleotides read TGTGCCAGCAGCTTATGGAGGGACCAGAACACCGGGGAGCTGTTTTTT.

This rearrangement joins TRBV9 to TRBJ2-2, with 7 bases fitting TRBD1. The CDR3 spans 14 residues. In germline, CDR1 is SGDLS, CDR2 YYNGEE. The V and J ends lost 3 bases and 7 bases, in that order; junction bases with no gene match: 6. The CDR3 reads CASSGGGWDGELFF. The CDR3 DNA reads as TGTGCCAGCAGCGGAGGGGGCTGGGACGGGGAGCTGTTTTTT.

The rearrangement links TRBV7-2 to TRBJ2-3, with 8 bases identical to TRBD2. J gave up 1 base and V 5 bases, and 14 bases lay outside the gene matches. From germline, CDR1 is SGHTA and CDR2 FQGNSA. The CDR3 is 18 amino acids. The CDR3 protein is CASSRERSGGTGTDTQYF. CDR3 sequence (DNA): TGTGCCAGCAGCCGTGAAAGGAGCGGGGGAACCGGCACAGATACGCAGTATTTT.

The gene calls are TRBV20-1 and TRBJ1-6; possible D gene TRBD1, 6 bases. With 3 bases removed from V and 10 bases from J, the gap between germline ends came to 19 bases. Germline-derived CDR1 and CDR2 are DFQATT and SNEGSKA (reference sequence). CDR3 size: 15 residues. CDR3 coding DNA: TGCAGTGCTAGTAGGGGGGGAGGGGGTAACTCACCCCTCCACTTT. Protein product: CSASRGGGGNSPLHF.

The chain combines TRBV7-8 with TRBJ2-1; 7 bases are a match to TRBD1. CDR1 and CDR2 (germline): SGHVS, FQNEAQ. J was trimmed by 6 bases and V by 5 bases; bases with no gene match: 4. The length of the CDR3 is 13 residues. As DNA, the CDR3 is TGTGCCAGCAGCCGGGACAGTATCAATGAGCAGTTCTTC. Protein sequence: CASSRDSINEQFF. The whole variable domain, remainder taken from reference TRBV7-8 and TRBJ2-1, is GAGVSQSPRYKVAKRGQDVALRCDPISGHVSLFWYQQALGQGPEFLTYFQNEAQLDKSGLPSDRFFAERPEGSVSTLKIQRTQQEDSAVYLCASSRDSINEQFFGPGTRLTVL.

The genes are TRBV7-8 and TRBJ2-1, with 11 bases fitting TRBD2. V gave up 1 base and J gave up 3 bases; unmatched junction bases: 8. The CDR3 length is 18 residues. In germline, CDR1 is SGHVS, CDR2 FQNEAQ. The CDR3 region has the DNA TGTGCCAGCAGCTTAGACCTTAGCGGGAGGGCCAACTACAATGAGCAGTTCTTC. Residues: CASSLDLSGRANYNEQFF.

J is TRBJ2-3 and V is TRBV27, with TRBD1 identical over 8 bases. The CDR3 loop spans 14 amino acids. V shed 7 bases, J shed 1 base, and the junction held 4 bases outside the gene matches. Germline V gene lookup returns CDR1 MNHEY and CDR2 SMNVEV (reference sequence). The CDR3 loop is CASNRGVRTDTQYF. CDR3 in DNA: TGTGCCAGCAACAGGGGGGTACGCACAGATACGCAGTATTTT.

This clonotype has a single count. V is TRBV5-4 and J is TRBJ1-4, with D unresolved. Trimming removed 4 bases at V and 1 base at J, with 11 bases between. This CDR3 is built from 15 residues. Germline CDR1 and CDR2: SGHNT and YYREEE (reference sequence). In nucleotides, the CDR3 is TGTGCCAGCAGCGCCCTTGGAGAAACTAATGAAAAACTGTTTTTT. Encoded protein: CASSALGETNEKLFF.

This chain connects TRBV24-1 to TRBJ1-1; TRBD1 agrees at 9 bases. Germline trimming cut 12 bases from V and 1 base from J; bases unmatched to any gene: 17. CDR1 is KGHDR and CDR2 is SFDVKD in the germline V gene. This CDR3 spans 17 amino acids. CDR3 nucleotides: TGTGCCTCCTCCCCATGGGGACAGGGCCGAACGAACACTGAAGCTTTCTTT. This encodes CASSPWGQGRTNTEAFF.